This record covers a single TCR beta chain. This record comes from a study of technical replicates of blood from a few donors. Deletions cut 7 bases from V and 0 bases from J, with 13 bases between. The CDR3 is 15 amino acids. In germline, CDR1 is MNHNS, CDR2 SASEGT. Method: immunoSEQ multiplex PCR; TCRdb's copy keeps in-frame clones and lacks some. The sample consists of 55,000 to 80,000 clones, 89% of them appearing once. The clonotype originates from a human donor in good health. Some clones in this sample may be carry-over from other donors' samples. The sequenced sample was PBMCs. The gene calls are TRBV6-1 and TRBJ1-5, with TRBD1 as a possible D gene (6 bases). The CDR3 is CASKRDTDSNQPQHF. In DNA, the CDR3 is TGTGCCAGCAAACGGGACACCGATAGCAATCAGCCCCAGCATTTT.